This TCR beta chain was sequenced for a study of T-cell memory formation after mild COVID-19. Broader study findings: CD4+ contracting clones were found mainly in CM and EM, and CD8+ ones in EMRA.

The germline V gene has CDR1 MNHNY and CDR2 SVGAGI (reference sequence). The CDR3 has 16 residues. The ends were cut back, 6 bases at V and 3 bases at J, with 20 bases in the middle. A note on this clonotype: Its antigen is as yet unknown.

Using its own MiXCR run on the 5' RACE reads, TCRdb lists one record per CDR3 protein. The sample has roughly 400,000 distinct CDR3 sequences, 24% seen once; the top ten hold about 8.7%. The sequence derives from an adult woman who had mild COVID-19 (a few samples of this study predate the infection). Cell type and time point are not known. This sequence joins TRBV6-6 and TRBJ1-2, with a tentative D call TRBD1 (6 bases). Specimen: PBMCs or a T cell subset sorted from them (not recorded which). CDR3 nucleotides: TGTGCCAGCAGCCCCCCTTTACAGGGTTCGGACTATGGCTACACCTTC. It translates to CASSPPLQGSDYGYTF.